What follows are 19 T cell receptor beta chains derived from one specimen sequenced in a study of blood T cell repertoires in COVID-19. Profiled with immunoSEQ multiplex PCR; TCRdb holds only in-frame clones, not every one. The table shows approximately 340,000 clones, with roughly nine tenths occurring only once. Material for sequencing was PBMCs or T cells enriched from blood (not recorded which). The receptors here all came from a woman between 40 and 55 years old who had been exposed to COVID-19.

This chain links TRBV9 with TRBJ1-1, with TRBD1 as a possible D gene (6 bases). Germline loops: CDR1 SGDLS, CDR2 YYNGEE. V lost 4 bases and J 1 base, leaving 14 bases between the germline ends. The CDR3 is made up of 15 amino acids. As DNA, the CDR3 is TGTGCCAGCAGCCCCCGGACAGTTGGGAACACTGAAGCTTTCTTT. Translating gives CASSPRTVGNTEAFF.

The V and J genes are TRBV19 and TRBJ2-7; the match to TRBD2 covers 10 bases. CDR3 size: 16 residues. After removal of 5 bases from V and 0 bases from J, the junction contained 7 bases not matched to a gene. CDR1 and CDR2 from the germline V gene are LNHDA and SQIVND (reference sequence). Here the CDR3 DNA reads TGTGCCAGTAGTCCTATCGGGACTAGCGACTCCTACGAGCAGTACTTC. As protein: CASSPIGTSDSYEQYF.

The chain combines TRBV11-3 with TRBJ2-5; the match to TRBD1 covers 7 bases. Germline V gives CDR1 SGHNT, CDR2 YENEEA. This CDR3 is built from 16 residues. Trimming cost V 1 base and J 0 bases; bases outside gene matches: 5. The CDR3 DNA reads TGTGCCAGCAGCTTAGGGACAGGAGTGTACCAAGAGACCCAGTACTTC. This encodes CASSLGTGVYQETQYF.

This chain joins TRBV3-1 (or the pseudogene TRBV3-2) and TRBJ1-2; D is possibly TRBD1 (6 bases). Trimming shortened V by 4 bases and J by 2 bases, and 20 bases separated the two germline ends. The CDR3 spans 17 residues. Germline assignment: CDR1 LGHDT and CDR2 YNNKEL (reference sequence). CDR3 sequence reads: CASSPTTFWDKNYGYTF. The DNA of the CDR3 is TGTGCCAGCAGCCCAACAACCTTTTGGGACAAGAACTATGGCTACACCTTC.

The chain has TRBV30 and TRBJ1-5, with TRBD1 matching 7 bases. Germline CDR1 reads GTSNPN; CDR2 reads SVGIG (reference sequence). This CDR3 comprises 13 residues. V lost 3 bases, J lost 5 bases, and 4 bases stayed unmatched. CDR3 residues: CAWSLTGDQPQHF. The DNA of the CDR3 is TGTGCCTGGAGCCTAACAGGGGATCAGCCCCAGCATTTT.

This clone has a single count. V gene TRBV21-1 combines with J gene TRBJ1-2. TRBV21-1 is a pseudogene. There are 15 residues in the CDR3. CDR3 DNA sequence: TGTGCCAGCAGCAAGGGGGAGGACGGAGCTAATGGCTACACCTTC. Residues: CASSKGEDGANGYTF.

This rearrangement joins TRBV30 to TRBJ1-5; D is undetermined. The CDR3 runs to 12 residues. Trimming stripped 1 base from V and 11 bases from J, with 12 bases between. In germline, CDR1 is GTSNPN, CDR2 SVGIG (reference sequence). The CDR3 DNA sequence: TGTGCCTGGAGTGCACGCGGGTATGCCCAGCATTTT. Protein: CAWSARGYAQHF. Filled out from reference TRBV30 and TRBJ1-5, the complete variable domain reads SQTIHQWPATLVQPVGSPLSLECTVEGTSNPNLYWYRQAAGRGLQLLFYSVGIGQISSEVPQNLSASRPQDRQFILSSKKLLLSDSGFYLCAWSARGYAQHFGDGTRLSIL.

This clone has only a few counts. This chain joins TRBV19 and TRBJ1-5; possibly TRBD1 for D (6 bases). V lost 4 bases and J 1 base, leaving 17 bases between the germline ends. Germline lookup yields CDR1 LNHDA and CDR2 SQIVND (reference sequence). The length of the CDR3 is 17 residues. The CDR3 DNA follows: TGTGCCAGTAGTACTATCGACAGGACCCCAAGCAATCAGCCCCAGCATTTT. Encoded protein: CASSTIDRTPSNQPQHF. The entire variable domain, with the rest obtained from reference TRBV19 and TRBJ1-5, is as follows: DGGITQSPKYLFRKEGQNVTLSCEQNLNHDAMYWYRQDPGQGLRLIYYSQIVNDFQKGDIAEGYSVSREKKESFPLTVTSAQKNPTAFYLCASSTIDRTPSNQPQHFGDGTRLSIL.

The CDR3 loop is CASSLVSTGETQYF. Here the CDR3 DNA reads TGCGCCAGCAGCTTGGTGTCCACGGGAGAGACCCAGTACTTC. This chain connects TRBV5-1 to TRBJ2-5; D remains ambiguous. The V gene's germline CDR1 is SGHRS and CDR2 YFSETQ. The CDR3 spans 14 residues. V gave up 0 bases and J gave up 4 bases, with 10 bases separating them.

This CDR3 is CATKTVGGLRTGYMTNEKLFF. The CDR3 bases are TGTGCCACCAAAACTGTGGGGGGTTTGCGGACAGGGTATATGACTAATGAAAAACTGTTTTTT. J is TRBJ1-4 and V is TRBV24-1; 8 nucleotides line up with TRBD1. The CDR3 spans 21 residues. Germline CDR1 reads KGHDR; CDR2 reads SFDVKD. The V and J ends lost 8 bases and 2 bases, in that order; junction bases with no gene match: 24.

V gene TRBV30 combines with J gene TRBJ1-1; D remains unclear. Trimming took off 3 bases at V and 0 bases at J, with 8 bases between the two ends. Germline assignment: CDR1 GTSNPN and CDR2 SVGIG (reference sequence). This CDR3 spans 13 amino acids. CDR3 nucleotide sequence: TGTGCCTGGAGCACCGCGGTGAACACTGAAGCTTTCTTT. It encodes CAWSTAVNTEAFF.

The chain couples TRBV14 to TRBJ2-1; TRBD1 aligns across 11 bases. This CDR3 spans 16 amino acids. V lost 4 bases and J lost 1; bases outside the gene matches: 3. CDR1 SGHDN and CDR2 FVKESK come from the germline V gene. The CDR3 loop is CASSPGTGGSYNEQFF. DNA of the CDR3: TGTGCCAGCAGCCCCGGGACAGGGGGGTCCTACAATGAGCAGTTCTTC.

The chain employs TRBV19 and TRBJ2-3; TRBD2 is a possible D gene (6 bases). Trimming took 3 bases from V and 3 from J, leaving 16 bases between them. Germline CDR1 LNHDA, CDR2 SQIVND (reference sequence). The CDR3 is made up of 16 amino acids. CDR3 sequence (DNA): TGTGCCAGTAGTATTGGGAGGTCAGGCGATACAGATACGCAGTATTTT. Translated: CASSIGRSGDTDTQYF. Filled out from reference TRBV19 and TRBJ2-3, the complete variable domain reads DGGITQSPKYLFRKEGQNVTLSCEQNLNHDAMYWYRQDPGQGLRLIYYSQIVNDFQKGDIAEGYSVSREKKESFPLTVTSAQKNPTAFYLCASSIGRSGDTDTQYFGPGTRLTVL.

The CDR3 here is CASSRAGEAETQYF. For the CDR3, the DNA is TGTGCCAGTAGTCGAGCGGGAGAGGCAGAGACCCAGTACTTC. The chain couples TRBV19 to TRBJ2-5; 8 bases agree with TRBD2. The V gene's germline CDR1 is LNHDA and CDR2 SQIVND (reference sequence). Trimming cost V 5 bases and J 4 bases; bases outside gene matches: 6. The CDR3 runs to 14 residues.

The chain carries TRBV3-1 (or the pseudogene TRBV3-2) and TRBJ1-3; 8 nucleotides match TRBD1. J lost 4 bases, V lost 1 base, and 6 bases had no gene match. CDR1 is LGHDT and CDR2 is YNNKEL in the germline V gene (reference sequence). This CDR3 is built from 16 residues. This CDR3 reads CASSQGTGPRGNTIYF. Written as DNA, the CDR3 is TGTGCCAGCAGCCAAGGGACAGGGCCGAGAGGAAACACCATATATTTT.

The chain is built from TRBV19 and TRBJ2-3, with TRBD2 matching over 13 bases. Trimming took 5 bases from V and 6 from J; bases not matched to a gene: 8. The CDR3 has 16 residues. Germline V lookup: CDR1 LNHDA, CDR2 SQIVND (reference sequence). The CDR3 region is CASSPRLAGGLDTQYF. DNA of the CDR3: TGTGCCAGTAGTCCGAGACTAGCGGGGGGTTTGGATACGCAGTATTTT.

The V call is TRBV12-5, the J call TRBJ1-6, with TRBD1 identical over 8 bases. Germline V gives CDR1 LGHNT, CDR2 FRNRAP. The length of the CDR3 is 16 residues. The V and J ends lost 0 bases and 7 bases, in that order; junction bases with no gene match: 5. For the CDR3, the DNA is TGTGCTAGTGGTTTGGTAGTCAGGGGGCACAATTCACCCCTCCACTTT. It yields the protein CASGLVVRGHNSPLHF.

The chain employs TRBV2 and TRBJ1-2; D is uncertain. The CDR3 is made up of 12 amino acids. Germline V CDR1 and CDR2: SNHLY, FYNNEI. The V and J ends lost 5 bases and 4 bases respectively, with 8 bases between them. CDR3 bases: TGTGCCAGCAGTCCGGGTTTCTATGGCTACACCTTC. Translation: CASSPGFYGYTF.

CDR3 in DNA: TGTGCCAGCAGCCAAGATTTAGGGGCAAGTAATTCACCCCTCCACTTT. Protein: CASSQDLGASNSPLHF. The chain combines TRBV14 with TRBJ1-6; the D gene is possibly TRBD1 (5 bases). Trimming pared 0 bases from V and 6 bases from J, leaving 12 bases between. CDR3 size: 16 residues. From germline, CDR1 is SGHDN and CDR2 FVKESK.